The clone carrying this TCR beta chain was detected only a few times. As every portion of the isolated RNA was reverse transcribed, the sequencing read expressed TCRB transcripts. Sequencing used immunoSEQ multiplex PCR; TCRdb keeps in-frame clones, though not all of them. The table has 500,000 to 700,000 clones, 15% seen once. The sample is drawn from a study of beta chain features in type 1 diabetes. The sequenced sample consisted of naive CD4+ T cells from blood. This sequence was found in a man younger than 35 in good health.

Here the CDR3 DNA reads TGTGCCAGCAGTTACCCTTTTACAGGGAATGGCTACACCTTC. This encodes CASSYPFTGNGYTF. The V call is TRBV6-6, the J call TRBJ1-2, with a possible D match to TRBD1 (6 bases). Trimming shortened V by 2 bases and J by 6 bases, and 13 bases separated the two germline ends. Germline CDR1 MNHNY, CDR2 SVGAGI (reference sequence). The CDR3 has 14 amino acids.